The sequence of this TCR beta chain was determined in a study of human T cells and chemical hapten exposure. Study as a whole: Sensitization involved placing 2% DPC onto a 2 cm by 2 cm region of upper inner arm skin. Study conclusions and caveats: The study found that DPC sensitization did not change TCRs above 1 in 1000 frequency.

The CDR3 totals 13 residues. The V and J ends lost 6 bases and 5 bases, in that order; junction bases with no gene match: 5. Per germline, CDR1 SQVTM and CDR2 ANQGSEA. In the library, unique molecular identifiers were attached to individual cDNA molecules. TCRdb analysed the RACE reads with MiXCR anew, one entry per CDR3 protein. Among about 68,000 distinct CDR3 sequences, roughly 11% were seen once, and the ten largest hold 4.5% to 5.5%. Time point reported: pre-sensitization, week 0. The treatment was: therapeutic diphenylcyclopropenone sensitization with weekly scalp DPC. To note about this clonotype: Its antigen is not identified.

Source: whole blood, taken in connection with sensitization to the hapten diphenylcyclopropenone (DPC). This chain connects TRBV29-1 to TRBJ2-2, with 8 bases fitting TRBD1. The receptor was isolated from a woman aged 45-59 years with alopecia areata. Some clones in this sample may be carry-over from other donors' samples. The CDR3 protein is CSVTRTGTGELFF. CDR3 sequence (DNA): TGCAGCGTCACAAGGACAGGGACCGGGGAGCTGTTTTTT.